Shown below are 24 T cell receptor beta chains from a single sample sequenced in a study of blood T cell repertoires in COVID-19. Repertoires were generated with immunoSEQ multiplex PCR, while TCRdb's copy carries only in-frame clones and drops some. The sample gives roughly 200,000 clones, over 80% of which show up once; about 6.7% is in the top ten. The sequencing input was peripheral blood. Every receptor here comes from a woman between 35 and 50 years old with COVID-19, enrolled during active disease.

The chain is built from TRBV2 and TRBJ2-2; 7 bases align to TRBD2. The germline CDR1 and CDR2 sequences are SNHLY and FYNNEI. This CDR3 is 14 amino acids long. V shed 6 bases, J shed 8 bases, and the junction held 9 bases outside the gene matches. The DNA of the CDR3 is TGTGCCAGCAGGTCGCGGGAGTTCGGGGGGGAGCTGTTTTTT. Amino acid sequence: CASRSREFGGELFF. Complete variable domain (other parts from reference TRBV2 and TRBJ2-2): EPEVTQTPSHQVTQMGQEVILRCVPISNHLYFYWYRQILGQKVEFLVSFYNNEISEKSEIFDDQFSVERPDGSNFTLKIRSTKLEDSAMYFCASRSREFGGELFFGEGSRLTVL.

This chain joins TRBV2 and TRBJ2-1; 8 bases map to TRBD2. V shed 7 bases and J 2 bases; nucleotides not matched to a gene: 4. The CDR3 covers 14 residues. The germline V gene encodes CDR1 SNHLY and CDR2 FYNNEI. The CDR3 loop reads CASIPGGTYNEQFF. CDR3 DNA sequence: TGTGCCAGCATACCGGGAGGGACCTACAATGAGCAGTTCTTC.

CDR3 sequence: CASSVGQGSYGYTF. The CDR3 DNA sequence: TGTGCCAGCAGCGTAGGACAGGGTAGCTATGGCTACACCTTC. V usage is TRBV9 and J usage is TRBJ1-2; 7 bases line up with TRBD1. Germline loops: CDR1 SGDLS, CDR2 YYNGEE. The V segment lost 0 bases and the J segment 4 bases; nucleotides outside the gene matches: 3. The CDR3 runs to 14 residues.

This clone came up once. V is TRBV11-2 and J is TRBJ1-1; D unclear. This CDR3 is 14 amino acids long. CDR1 and CDR2 from the germline V gene are SGHAT and FQNNGV. The ends were cut back, 5 bases at V and 1 base at J, with 11 bases in the middle. CDR3 region: CASSGRRGNTEAFF. The CDR3 nucleotides are TGTGCCAGCAGCGGACGCCGGGGGAACACTGAAGCTTTCTTT. The variable domain in full, completed from reference TRBV11-2 and TRBJ1-1, reads EAGVAQSPRYKIIEKRQSVAFWCNPISGHATLYWYQQILGQGPKLLIQFQNNGVVDDSQLPKDRFSAERLKGVDSTLKIQPAKLEDSAVYLCASSGRRGNTEAFFGQGTRLTVV.

The chain carries TRBV18 and TRBJ2-5; D is unresolved. This CDR3 is 12 amino acids long. Trimming stripped 3 bases from V and 4 bases from J, with 6 bases between. The germline V gene has CDR1 KGHSH and CDR2 LQKENI. CDR3 coding DNA: TGTGCCAGCTCACCGTCTTCAGAGACCCAGTACTTC. Amino acid sequence: CASSPSSETQYF.

DNA for the CDR3: TGTGCCAGCAGCCAACCAGGGGGTGGGAAGCAGTACTTC. Amino acids: CASSQPGGGKQYF. The chain is built from TRBV5-5 and TRBJ2-7; 7 bases align to TRBD1. Trimming cost V 4 bases and J 8 bases; bases outside gene matches: 9. The CDR3 covers 13 residues. The germline gives CDR1 SGHKS, CDR2 YYEKEE (reference sequence).

This clone has just a few counts. The J gene is TRBJ1-3, the V gene TRBV15; D perhaps matches TRBD1 (5 bases). Looked up from germline, CDR1 is LNHNV and CDR2 is YYDKDF (reference sequence). Trimming took off 5 bases at V and 2 bases at J, with 13 bases between the two ends. The CDR3 is made up of 15 amino acids. The CDR3 sequence: CATSGIGEAGNTIYF. The CDR3 nucleotides are TGTGCCACCAGCGGAATAGGGGAAGCTGGAAACACCATATATTTT.

CDR3 sequence (DNA): TGTGCCAGCAGCCATCGTCAGGTGATCCCTTTCTTGAGTGGCTACACCTTC. Translating it yields CASSHRQVIPFLSGYTF. The chain employs TRBV5-6 and TRBJ1-2, with no clear D. The V end lost 4 bases, the J end lost 7 bases, and 26 bases lay between the germline ends. From germline, CDR1 is SGHDT and CDR2 YYEEEE. This CDR3 contains 17 residues.

J is TRBJ2-1 and V is TRBV3-1 (or the pseudogene TRBV3-2); possible D gene TRBD2, 6 bases. Germline V gene lookup returns CDR1 LGHDT and CDR2 YNNKEL (reference sequence). The CDR3 has 14 amino acids. V was shortened by 0 bases and J by 8 bases, with 11 bases between the two germline ends. CDR3: CASSQDIGSDEQFF. The CDR3 nucleotides are TGTGCCAGCAGCCAAGATATCGGGAGCGATGAGCAGTTCTTC.

The V gene is TRBV9, the J gene TRBJ2-2; 11 bases agree with TRBD2. The CDR3 consists of 17 residues. Germline lookup yields CDR1 SGDLS and CDR2 YYNGEE. V shed 0 bases and J 7 bases; nucleotides not matched to a gene: 8. The CDR3 reads CASSVAVAGGPGGELFF. The CDR3 bases are TGTGCCAGCAGCGTAGCCGTAGCGGGAGGGCCAGGCGGGGAGCTGTTTTTT.

This rearrangement joins TRBV6-5 to TRBJ1-5; 7 bases are shared with TRBD1. CDR3 length: 15 residues. Trimming cost V 6 bases and J 9 bases; bases outside gene matches: 14. Looked up from germline, CDR1 is MNHEY and CDR2 is SVGAGI. DNA for the CDR3: TGTGCCAGCAGCCGAGGTAACAGGGGTGGCGGGCCCCAGCATTTT. Translated: CASSRGNRGGGPQHF.

The chain links TRBV28 to TRBJ2-7, with D possibly TRBD1 on 5 matching bases. The V and J ends lost 2 bases and 0 bases respectively, with 14 bases between them. The CDR3 loop spans 16 amino acids. Germline V gene data show CDR1 as MDHEN and CDR2 as SYDVKM. CDR3 region: CASSLRPQRGSYEQYF. CDR3 DNA: TGTGCCAGCAGTTTACGACCCCAAAGGGGCTCCTACGAGCAGTACTTC.

The chain employs TRBV5-1 and TRBJ2-1, with 8 positions matching TRBD2. Trimming removed 2 bases from V and 8 bases from J; junction bases left unmatched: 3. This CDR3 comprises 13 residues. Germline CDR1 reads SGHRS; CDR2 reads YFSETQ. In DNA, the CDR3 is TGCGCCAGCAGCTTAGGCGGGAGGTATGAGCAGTTCTTC. Amino acids: CASSLGGRYEQFF.

The V call is TRBV11-2, the J call TRBJ2-7; D gene unclear. The CDR3 loop spans 15 amino acids. Germline CDR1 is SGHAT and CDR2 is FQNNGV. Trimming took 0 bases from V and 0 from J, leaving 9 bases between them. CDR3 protein: CASSLDLRLSYEQYF. In DNA, the CDR3 is TGTGCCAGCAGCTTAGATCTAAGACTCTCCTACGAGCAGTACTTC.

The chain recombines TRBV6-4 with TRBJ1-6, with TRBD1 as a possible D gene (5 bases). V was trimmed by 6 bases and J by 5 bases, leaving 11 bases between them. The CDR3 runs 14 residues. Germline-derived CDR1 and CDR2 are MRHNA and SNTAGT. The DNA for the CDR3 is TGTGCCAGCAGCCAGGGCCATGATAATTCACCCCTCCACTTT. Translation gives CASSQGHDNSPLHF.

As concerns this clone: A read error may produce the germline difference seen at one junction end. The genes are TRBV7-7 and TRBJ2-2; the match to TRBD2 covers 11 bases. The CDR3 has 18 residues. Germline loops: CDR1 SSHAT, CDR2 FNYEAQ (reference sequence). The CDR3 spells CASSVPGLAERNTGELFF. In nucleotides, the CDR3 is TGTGCTAGCAGCGTTCCGGGACTAGCGGAAAGAAACACCGGGGAGCTGTTTTTT.

This chain uses TRBV19 with TRBJ1-4; no reliable D call. The CDR3 runs 15 residues. Looked up from germline, CDR1 is LNHDA and CDR2 is SQIVND (reference sequence). Trimming removed 1 base from V and 7 bases from J, with 13 bases in between. The CDR3 DNA follows: TGTGCCAGTAGTATAGCCCGGGGAGGCTCTGAAAAACTGTTTTTT. It yields the protein CASSIARGGSEKLFF.

As concerns this clone: This same CDR3 is encoded by further DNA sequences in the sample. CDR3 coding DNA: TGTGCCAGCAGTTACTCCGGGGGGGGAGAGACCCAGTACTTC. Amino acid sequence: CASSYSGGGETQYF. The rearrangement uses TRBV6-5 and TRBJ2-5; 8 nucleotides line up with TRBD2. Trimming removed 0 bases from V and 4 bases from J; junction bases left unmatched: 1. Germline loops: CDR1 MNHEY, CDR2 SVGAGI. This CDR3 spans 14 amino acids.

V usage is TRBV10-1 and J usage is TRBJ1-2, with D possibly matching TRBD1 (5 bases). Trimming shortened V by 6 bases and J by 1 base, and 9 bases separated the two germline ends. The CDR3 extends over 13 amino acids. Germline V CDR1 and CDR2: WNHNN, SYGVQD (reference sequence). CDR3 sequence reads: CASSRDSNYGYTF. The DNA for the CDR3 is TGCGCCAGCAGCCGCGACAGTAACTATGGCTACACCTTC.

The V gene is TRBV7-6, the J gene TRBJ2-7, with D hard to call. The CDR3 covers 13 residues. The V and J ends lost 0 bases and 2 bases respectively, with 5 bases between them. Germline V gene data show CDR1 as SGHVS and CDR2 as FNYEAQ. The CDR3 reads CASSLAQTYEQYF. CDR3 nucleotides: TGTGCCAGCAGCTTAGCACAGACCTACGAGCAGTACTTC.

This chain links TRBV19 with TRBJ1-1; maybe TRBD1 (6 bases). CDR1 and CDR2 (germline): LNHDA, SQIVND (reference sequence). The ends were cut back, 4 bases at V and 7 bases at J, with 10 bases in the middle. The CDR3 consists of 12 residues. DNA for the CDR3: TGTGCCAGTAGTACGGGAGGGGGTGAAGCTTTCTTT. It is translated as CASSTGGGEAFF.

The chain combines TRBV11-2 with TRBJ2-7, with 8 bases fitting TRBD2. This CDR3 has 14 amino acids. V dropped 3 bases and J dropped 2; count of bases not matched to a gene: 3. Germline V gene sequence: CDR1 SGHAT, CDR2 FQNNGV. Here the CDR3 DNA reads TGTGCCAGCAGCTTCGATAGCGGGGCCTACGAGCAGTACTTC. Translated, it gives CASSFDSGAYEQYF.

The V and J genes are TRBV19 and TRBJ1-6; 7 nucleotides match TRBD1. Per germline, CDR1 LNHDA and CDR2 SQIVND (reference sequence). Germline trimming cut 6 bases from V and 7 bases from J; bases unmatched to any gene: 6. This CDR3 is 14 amino acids long. The CDR3 spells CASRGDRGNSPLHF. CDR3 in DNA: TGTGCCAGTAGGGGGGACAGAGGGAATTCACCCCTCCACTTT.

As DNA, the CDR3 is TGCGCCAGCAGCCAAGAGGGGCAGGGGGTAGGAGGCTACACCTTC. It specifies CASSQEGQGVGGYTF. The V call is TRBV4-1, the J call TRBJ1-2, with 7 bases that match TRBD1. The CDR3 has 15 residues. With 0 bases clipped from V and 8 bases from J, the junction kept 9 bases outside the gene matches. Germline values: CDR1 MGHRA, CDR2 YSYEKL.